One TCR beta chain is described in this entry. What it binds is not known. The CDR3 covers 14 residues. Germline values: CDR1 SGHRS, CDR2 YFSETQ. V shed 0 bases and J shed 7 bases, with 11 bases lying between them. These data come from a study of graft-versus-host responses after intestinal transplantation. TCRdb's table, derived via immunoSEQ multiplex PCR, lists solely in-frame clones and lacks some. The sample records more than 95,000 clones, approximately 93% being singletons. Study results and caveats: GvH clone levels peaked in circulation, and this peak was associated with early post-transplant HvG declines.

Sequencing used unstimulated CD8+ T cells sorted from spleen or lymph node cells, obtained before intestinal transplant. This receptor was obtained from a human donor who received an intestinal transplant. This chain links TRBV5-1 with TRBJ1-5, with D perhaps TRBD1 (5 bases). The CDR3 protein is CASSLARDGQPQHF. Written as DNA, the CDR3 is TGCGCCAGCAGCTTGGCCAGGGACGGACAGCCCCAGCATTTT.